The 18 T cell receptor beta chains reported below all come from one sample, sequenced in a study of graft-versus-host responses after intestinal transplantation. Produced via immunoSEQ multiplex PCR; TCRdb's table is partial and in-frame only. The sample lists roughly 100,000 clones; 90% to 95% were seen once. The antigens of these receptors remain unknown. Sequenced material: unstimulated CD8+ T cells sorted from spleen or lymph node cells, taken before intestinal transplant. The origin of the receptors is a human donor who received an intestinal transplant.

The rearrangement uses TRBV4-1 and TRBJ2-3; 10 bases fit TRBD1. The CDR3 is 16 amino acids. Germline CDR1 reads MGHRA; CDR2 reads YSYEKL. V shed 6 bases, J shed 1 base, and the junction held 7 bases outside the gene matches. Here the CDR3 DNA reads TGCGCCAGCAGTCCTGGGACAGGGGCCGGCACAGATACGCAGTATTTT. This sequence encodes CASSPGTGAGTDTQYF.

This clone was observed once. V and J are TRBV2 and TRBJ2-3, with D possibly TRBD2 on 5 matching bases. Deletions cut 8 bases from V and 0 bases from J, with 15 bases between. The CDR3 extends over 15 amino acids. CDR1 and CDR2 (germline): SNHLY, FYNNEI. CDR3 in DNA: TGTGCCAGCGCTGACGGGATGGATAGCACAGATACGCAGTATTTT. This translates into CASADGMDSTDTQYF.

This chain connects TRBV14 to TRBJ2-3; no definite D call. Deletions cut 5 bases from V and 0 bases from J, with 12 bases between. Germline V CDR1 and CDR2: SGHDN, FVKESK. The length of the CDR3 is 15 residues. CDR3: CASSSWTSSTDTQYF. The DNA for the CDR3 is TGTGCCAGCAGCAGCTGGACCTCTAGCACAGATACGCAGTATTTT.

This clone was seen just once. The rearrangement uses TRBV19 and TRBJ2-7; possibly TRBD2 for D (7 bases). Trimming took 3 bases from V and 4 from J, leaving 13 bases between them. CDR1 is LNHDA, CDR2 SQIVND, per germline (reference sequence). The CDR3 has 14 residues. CDR3 region: CASSMGGGGYEQYF. The CDR3 nucleotides read TGTGCCAGTAGTATGGGAGGGGGTGGGTACGAGCAGTACTTC.

The rearrangement links TRBV15 to TRBJ1-1; D perhaps matches TRBD1 (6 bases). The CDR3 consists of 16 residues. Per the germline V gene, CDR1 is LNHNV and CDR2 is YYDKDF (reference sequence). V shed 0 bases and J shed 5 bases, with 16 bases lying between them. CDR3 DNA sequence: TGTGCCACCAGCAGAGATCTCACAGGGCGAGGGACTGAAGCTTTCTTT. Amino acids: CATSRDLTGRGTEAFF.

V and J are TRBV7-8 and TRBJ2-5, with TRBD2 as a possible D gene (6 bases). Trimming took 1 base from V and 5 from J, leaving 14 bases between them. CDR1 and CDR2 (germline): SGHVS, FQNEAQ. The CDR3 sequence is 15 residues long. For the CDR3, the DNA is TGTGCCAGCAGCTTAGGGGCGGGGCTGCAGGAGACCCAGTACTTC. Residues: CASSLGAGLQETQYF.

V and J are TRBV15 and TRBJ2-3; TRBD1 might be the D (6 bases). This CDR3 has 18 residues. Germline loops: CDR1 LNHNV, CDR2 YYDKDF (reference sequence). Trimming pared 0 bases from V and 6 bases from J, leaving 22 bases between. DNA of the CDR3: TGTGCCACCAGCAGAGAGGAGATTGTTCAGGGGTGGGGGGATACGCAGTATTTT. It is translated as CATSREEIVQGWGDTQYF.

This chain links TRBV20-1 with TRBJ1-3; D is uncertain. The V and J ends lost 4 bases and 6 bases respectively, with 7 bases between them. Germline CDR1 is DFQATT and CDR2 is SNEGSKA (reference sequence). The CDR3 is 11 residues long. This CDR3 is CSAKTENTIYF. CDR3 in DNA: TGCAGTGCTAAAACAGAAAACACCATATATTTT.

The chain recombines TRBV9 with TRBJ2-6; D ambiguous. Looked up from germline, CDR1 is SGDLS and CDR2 is YYNGEE. Trimming removed 6 bases from V and 4 bases from J, with 11 bases in between. The CDR3 length is 14 residues. For the CDR3, the DNA is TGTGCCAGCACTCTTACGCCGGGGGCCAACGTCCTGACTTTC. Translation gives CASTLTPGANVLTF.

V usage is TRBV6-1 and J usage is TRBJ1-2, with D perhaps matching TRBD1 (5 bases). Germline V gene sequence: CDR1 MNHNS, CDR2 SASEGT. V lost 3 bases to trimming and J lost 4 bases, with 24 bases between them. CDR3 length equals 18 residues. The CDR3 sequence: CASSDYMGQAIKVYGYTF. For the CDR3, the DNA is TGTGCCAGCAGTGATTATATGGGGCAGGCTATCAAAGTCTATGGCTACACCTTC.

This chain links TRBV7-9 with TRBJ2-7; maybe TRBD1 (6 bases). The germline gives CDR1 SEHNR, CDR2 FQNEAQ (reference sequence). The CDR3 sequence is 15 residues long. V lost 5 bases and J 5 bases, leaving 19 bases between the germline ends. The CDR3 sequence is CASSPGSGAPHEQYF. The CDR3 DNA reads as TGTGCCAGCAGCCCAGGGTCAGGGGCCCCCCACGAGCAGTACTTC.

The rearrangement joins TRBV2 to TRBJ1-2; D is undetermined. The germline gives CDR1 SNHLY, CDR2 FYNNEI. This CDR3 is built from 17 residues. Trimming took off 2 bases at V and 0 bases at J, with 16 bases between the two ends. The CDR3 coding sequence is TGTGCCAGCAGTGAACCTTTTTGGAACACAACTAACTATGGCTACACCTTC. This sequence encodes CASSEPFWNTTNYGYTF.

V usage is TRBV7-2 and J usage is TRBJ2-7, with D tentatively TRBD2 (6 bases). The germline V gene has CDR1 SGHTA and CDR2 FQGNSA. The CDR3 is 15 amino acids. The V end was cut by 1 base, the J end by 0 bases, with 10 bases between. The CDR3 reads CASSLGDLISYEQYF. CDR3 coding DNA: TGTGCCAGCAGCTTAGGGGACTTAATCTCCTACGAGCAGTACTTC.

V gene TRBV27 combines with J gene TRBJ2-3; 7 bases map to TRBD1. Trimming removed 6 bases from V and 4 bases from J; junction bases left unmatched: 7. Germline V CDR1 and CDR2: MNHEY, SMNVEV (reference sequence). The CDR3 runs 14 residues. CDR3 coding DNA: TGTGCCAGCAGCACAGGGGTACGTGCAGATACGCAGTATTTT. Protein: CASSTGVRADTQYF.

The CDR3 spells CASSDTGVSTDTQYF. The CDR3 DNA follows: TGTGCCAGCAGTGACACGGGGGTTAGCACAGATACGCAGTATTTT. This rearrangement joins TRBV6-4 to TRBJ2-3, with a weak D call TRBD2 (6 bases). Per germline, CDR1 MRHNA and CDR2 SNTAGT. This CDR3 comprises 15 residues. Trimming removed 2 bases from V and 0 bases from J, with 9 bases in between.

This sequence joins TRBV6-1 and TRBJ2-7, with a tentative D call TRBD1 (6 bases). Germline CDR1 and CDR2: MNHNS and SASEGT. The germline V and J ends were trimmed by 6 bases and 7 bases, with 10 bases remaining between them. This CDR3 is 11 amino acids long. CDR3 sequence: CASSRGTEQYF. As DNA, the CDR3 is TGTGCCAGCAGCCGAGGGACAGAGCAGTACTTC.

This clone appeared a single time. The rearrangement links TRBV27 to TRBJ2-7; D possibly matches TRBD1 or TRBD2 (6 bases each). V was shortened by 5 bases and J by 4 bases, with 15 bases between the two germline ends. The CDR3 consists of 14 residues. Germline assignment: CDR1 MNHEY and CDR2 SMNVEV (reference sequence). CDR3 sequence: CASSPGGGKYEQYF. CDR3 nucleotide sequence: TGTGCCAGCAGTCCCGGGGGCGGGAAGTACGAGCAGTACTTC.

This rearrangement joins TRBV5-1 to TRBJ1-1; 8 bases are a match to TRBD1. V was pared by 0 bases and J by 5 bases, with 9 bases of the junction left unmatched. Germline assignment: CDR1 SGHRS and CDR2 YFSETQ. This CDR3 has 16 residues. The CDR3 region has the DNA TGCGCCAGCAGCTTGGAGGGGGGAGGACAGGGAACTGAAGCTTTCTTT. This sequence encodes CASSLEGGGQGTEAFF.